These 21 T cell receptor beta chains came from one sample sequenced in a study of T cell responses to AZD1222 COVID-19 vaccine. Measured with immunoSEQ multiplex PCR; TCRdb has only the in-frame clones, and not every one. The sample records approximately 31,000 clones, 88% being singletons. The sample was peripheral blood, taken 28 days after the second AZD1222 dose. The receptor set was obtained from an adult who received the AZD1222 COVID-19 vaccine.

The J gene is TRBJ2-2, the V gene TRBV9; perhaps TRBD2 as D (5 bases). The CDR3 has 13 amino acids. Germline V gene lookup returns CDR1 SGDLS and CDR2 YYNGEE. The germline V and J ends were trimmed by 7 bases and 1 base, with 8 bases remaining between them. CDR3 loop: CASSAGNTGELFF. In DNA, the CDR3 is TGTGCCAGCTCCGCGGGGAACACCGGGGAGCTGTTTTTT.

This sequence joins TRBV14 and TRBJ2-5, with D perhaps being TRBD1 or TRBD2 (5 bases each). CDR3 length: 16 residues. Germline V gene data show CDR1 as SGHDN and CDR2 as FVKESK. V gave up 3 bases and J gave up 5 bases, with 19 bases separating them. The CDR3 is CASSQKRGTGTETQYF. CDR3 in DNA: TGTGCCAGCAGCCAGAAAAGAGGGACGGGGACGGAGACCCAGTACTTC.

This chain uses TRBV2 with TRBJ1-4; perhaps TRBD1 as D (5 bases). Trimming removed 4 bases from V and 0 bases from J, with 12 bases in between. The CDR3 totals 16 residues. Germline CDR1 is SNHLY and CDR2 is FYNNEI. CDR3 DNA: TGTGCCAGCAGTGTAGGTGGGGCGCCAACTAATGAAAAACTGTTTTTT. Translating it yields CASSVGGAPTNEKLFF.

The rearrangement links TRBV11-3 to TRBJ2-2; D is possibly TRBD2 (6 bases). Trimming shortened V by 5 bases and J by 4 bases, and 23 bases separated the two germline ends. The CDR3 sequence is 18 residues long. The V gene's germline CDR1 is SGHNT and CDR2 YENEEA. The CDR3 DNA reads TGTGCCAGCAGCCCCGCCCGCCGGGGAGGACCGACCACCGGGGAGCTGTTTTTT. Translation: CASSPARRGGPTTGELFF.

Notes on this clone: The missing conserved phenylalanine or tryptophan at the end of this CDR3 makes a read error likely. The DNA is omitted, as the CDR3 cannot be located on it reliably, and the CDR3 follows TCRdb's listing. The chain couples TRBV6-1 to TRBJ1-1; the DNA was not used to check the table's D call, TRBD1. Germline V gene data show CDR1 as MNHNS and CDR2 as SASEGT. The CDR3 length equals 12 residues, ends included. This chain's CDR3 is CASSEAERDRRI.

The V and J genes are TRBV3-1 (or the pseudogene TRBV3-2) and TRBJ1-2; D is ambiguous. The germline V gene has CDR1 LGHDT and CDR2 YNNKEL (reference sequence). V was cut by 0 bases and J by 8 bases, with 10 bases left in between. The CDR3 length is 13 residues. CDR3 in amino acids: CASSQDLGRGYTF. In DNA, the CDR3 is TGTGCCAGCAGCCAAGATCTGGGGAGGGGCTACACCTTC.

V usage is TRBV19 and J usage is TRBJ2-5, with 8 bases identical to TRBD2. V shed 5 bases, J shed 4 bases, and the junction held 15 bases outside the gene matches. CDR1 is LNHDA, CDR2 SQIVND, per germline (reference sequence). This CDR3 has 17 residues. This chain's CDR3 is CASSGGGFSARRETQYF. Written as DNA, the CDR3 is TGTGCCAGTAGTGGCGGGGGGTTTAGCGCGCGGAGAGAGACCCAGTACTTC.

Written as DNA, the CDR3 is TGTGCCAGTAGTATAGACGGGAATAGCAATCAGCCCCAGCATTTT. This codes for CASSIDGNSNQPQHF. The chain is built from TRBV19 and TRBJ1-5; D unresolved. There are 15 residues in the CDR3. Trimming pared 0 bases from V and 0 bases from J, leaving 6 bases between. CDR1 and CDR2 from the germline V gene are LNHDA and SQIVND (reference sequence). Variable domain in full (rest from reference TRBV19 and TRBJ1-5): DGGITQSPKYLFRKEGQNVTLSCEQNLNHDAMYWYRQDPGQGLRLIYYSQIVNDFQKGDIAEGYSVSREKKESFPLTVTSAQKNPTAFYLCASSIDGNSNQPQHFGDGTRLSIL.

The chain uses TRBV19 and TRBJ1-1; unclear D gene. Germline CDR1 and CDR2: LNHDA and SQIVND (reference sequence). V was clipped by 4 bases and J by 2 bases, with 8 bases between them. This CDR3 is built from 13 residues. This CDR3 is CASSTWGNTEAFF. As DNA, the CDR3 is TGTGCCAGTAGTACATGGGGAAACACTGAAGCTTTCTTT.

The chain employs TRBV7-2 and TRBJ1-1; 7 nucleotides match TRBD1. From germline, CDR1 is SGHTA and CDR2 FQGNSA. After removal of 4 bases from V and 3 bases from J, the junction contained 5 bases not matched to a gene. This CDR3 has 14 residues. The DNA for the CDR3 is TGTGCCAGCAGCTCCTACAGGGGAGACACTGAAGCTTTCTTT. Its translation: CASSSYRGDTEAFF.

V and J are TRBV4-3 and TRBJ2-7; weak D call: TRBD1 (5 bases). V dropped 4 bases and J dropped 0 bases, with 13 bases sitting between them. CDR3 size: 15 residues. The germline V gene has CDR1 LGHNA and CDR2 YSLEER. The CDR3 bases are TGCGCCAGCAGCCCCGGGTCCAGGGACTCCTACGAGCAGTACTTC. Translating gives CASSPGSRDSYEQYF.

The CDR3 loop reads CASSLYGTGGSRGGYTF. The CDR3 DNA follows: TGTGCCAGCAGTTTATACGGGACAGGAGGTTCTAGAGGAGGCTACACCTTC. The chain uses TRBV28 and TRBJ1-2; 8 bases agree with TRBD1. V dropped 1 base and J dropped 8; count of bases not matched to a gene: 15. This CDR3 is 17 amino acids long. Germline CDR1 MDHEN, CDR2 SYDVKM.

The rearrangement uses TRBV7-2 and TRBJ2-7, with D possibly being TRBD1 (6 bases). Germline V gives CDR1 SGHTA, CDR2 FQGNSA. Trimming stripped 3 bases from V and 0 bases from J, with 12 bases between. The CDR3 is 15 residues long. CDR3 nucleotide sequence: TGTGCCAGCAGCTTTTATAGGACAGTCTCCTACGAGCAGTACTTC. As protein: CASSFYRTVSYEQYF.

J is TRBJ2-5 and V is TRBV5-5; D might be TRBD2 (6 bases). The CDR3 is made up of 16 amino acids. Trimming removed 0 bases at V and 1 base at J, with 13 bases between. Per the germline V gene, CDR1 is SGHKS and CDR2 is YYEKEE (reference sequence). The CDR3 DNA reads as TGTGCCAGCAGCTTGGAAAGCGGGCCAGCCCAAGAGACCCAGTACTTC. Translated, it gives CASSLESGPAQETQYF.

DNA of the CDR3: TGTGCCAGCAGCCGACAGTATCAGCCCCAGCATTTT. Translated: CASSRQYQPQHF. V usage is TRBV7-9 and J usage is TRBJ1-5, with D possibly matching TRBD1 (5 bases). CDR3 size: 12 residues. CDR1 is SEHNR, CDR2 FQNEAQ, per germline (reference sequence). Between the trimmed V and J ends, which lost 5 bases and 5 bases, there was a span of 7 bases.

The J gene is TRBJ1-4, the V gene TRBV19; 7 nucleotides agree with TRBD1. Looked up from germline, CDR1 is LNHDA and CDR2 is SQIVND (reference sequence). Unmatched junction bases numbered 0, after V lost 4 bases and J lost 4 bases. The CDR3 is made up of 13 amino acids. The CDR3: CASSRQGNEKLFF. The CDR3 bases are TGTGCCAGTAGTAGACAGGGTAATGAAAAACTGTTTTTT.

The genes are TRBV19 and TRBJ1-2; D is unclear. In germline, CDR1 is LNHDA, CDR2 SQIVND (reference sequence). This CDR3 region has 13 residues. Deletions cut 9 bases from V and 0 bases from J, with 11 bases between. This chain's CDR3 is CASLRSTNYGYTF. As DNA, the CDR3 is TGTGCCAGCCTCCGGAGTACTAACTATGGCTACACCTTC.

This clone was counted a few times. J is TRBJ1-5 and V is TRBV12-2; the table gives TRBD1 as D, unverified against the DNA. TRBV12-2 is tagged as a pseudogene. The CDR3 spans 17 residues. The CDR3 here is CASRLGGQAYRNQPQHF. Here the CDR3 DNA reads TGTGCAAGTCGCTTAGGTGGACAGGCATATCGCAATCAGCCCCAGCATTTT.

This chain joins TRBV7-3 and TRBJ2-2; TRBD1 matches at 7 bases. Germline-derived CDR1 and CDR2 are SGHTA and FQGTGA. The CDR3 spans 16 residues. V trimming: 3 bases; J trimming: 2 bases; junction bases outside the gene matches: 6. For the CDR3, the DNA is TGTGCCAGCAGCTTGTTAGGGACAGTAAACACCGGGGAGCTGTTTTTT. It encodes CASSLLGTVNTGELFF. The full variable domain, in which reference TRBV7-3 and TRBJ2-2 provide the parts outside the CDR3, is GAGVSQTPSNKVTEKGKYVELRCDPISGHTALYWYRQSLGQGPEFLIYFQGTGAADDSGLPNDRFFAVRPEGSVSTLKIQRTERGDSAVYLCASSLLGTVNTGELFFGEGSRLTVL.

CDR3: CASSQTGLSQPQHF. The CDR3 region has the DNA TGTGCCAGCTCACAGACAGGGCTTAGTCAGCCCCAGCATTTT. The chain recombines TRBV18 with TRBJ1-5; the match to TRBD1 covers 7 bases. Germline assignment: CDR1 KGHSH and CDR2 LQKENI. V lost 4 bases and J lost 6; bases outside the gene matches: 6. The CDR3 is made up of 14 amino acids.

The genes are TRBV7-8 and TRBJ2-3, with D unresolved. Germline-derived CDR1 and CDR2 are SGHVS and FQNEAQ. V was trimmed by 2 bases and J by 7 bases, leaving 10 bases between them. The CDR3 sequence is 13 residues long. CDR3 loop: CASSLPGRNTQYF. The CDR3 nucleotides read TGTGCCAGCAGCTTACCCGGCCGCAATACGCAGTATTTT.